These 3 T cell receptor beta chains originate from one sample sequenced in a study of T-cell reconstitution after alpha-beta-depleted transplantation in children. Preparing the TCRbeta library involved the use of unique molecular identifiers. TCRdb re-analysed the PCR reads in MiXCR, keeping a single row per CDR3 protein. This sample has approximately 350,000 distinct CDR3 sequences, with around 10% found just once. The sample consisted of PBMCs from the stem cell graft donor, taken from the stem cell graft. These receptors originate from a human donor who donated a stem cell graft to a child with acute lymphoblastic leukemia.

The gene calls are TRBV5-1 and TRBJ2-3; TRBD1 is a possible D gene (6 bases). Germline V CDR1 and CDR2: SGHRS, YFSETQ. V shed 4 bases and J shed 5 bases, with 14 bases lying between them. This CDR3 contains 14 residues. CDR3 in DNA: TGCGCCAGCAGCCAAGGGGGACGTATAGATACGCAGTATTTT. Translation gives CASSQGGRIDTQYF.

This clonotype has only a few counts. The rearrangement joins TRBV14 to TRBJ2-7, with D possibly being TRBD1 or TRBD2 (5 bases each). Germline V gene data show CDR1 as SGHDN and CDR2 as FVKESK. V shed 6 bases and J shed 7 bases, with 31 bases lying between them. The CDR3 is made up of 18 amino acids. The CDR3, as DNA: TGTGCCAGCAGTCGAACCGGGCCCCTGGGGACCGGGTATGGGGAGCAGTACTTC. Amino acid sequence: CASSRTGPLGTGYGEQYF.

This clonotype was seen only a few times. The chain uses TRBV5-1 and TRBJ1-6; 11 nucleotides agree with TRBD1. The CDR3 covers 16 residues. V gave up 3 bases and J gave up 9 bases; unmatched junction bases: 8. Germline loops: CDR1 SGHRS, CDR2 YFSETQ. CDR3 sequence (DNA): TGCGCCAGCAGCTCCCGGGTGGGACAGGGGGTTTCACCCCTCCACTTT. It translates to CASSSRVGQGVSPLHF.